This TCR beta chain was identified during a study of technical replicates of blood from several donors. The assay was immunoSEQ multiplex PCR, and TCRdb's table has in-frame clones only and misses some. The repertoire holds over 55,000 clones, with 75% to 90% as singletons. CDR3 length equals 14 residues. The V and J ends lost 4 bases and 2 bases respectively, with 10 bases between them. Germline V gene sequence: CDR1 ENHRY, CDR2 SYGVKD. Sequencing was carried out using PBMCs. The receptor's source is a human donor in good health. Some clones in this sample may be carry-over from other donors' samples. This chain joins TRBV10-3 and TRBJ2-3; maybe TRBD2 (6 bases). The DNA of the CDR3 is TGTGCCATCAGTGCGGCGGGGTACACAGATACGCAGTATTTT. Translation gives CAISAAGYTDTQYF.